The 21 T cell receptor beta chains listed next were all sequenced from one sample in a study of blood T cells in healthy people across ages. A sample-barcoded 5' primer and a J-beta primer mix were used in a second PCR of roughly 7 to 11 cycles. TCRdb re-derived calls from the 5' RACE reads in MiXCR, one entry per CDR3 protein. This table has some 890,000 distinct CDR3 sequences, roughly 28% appearing once. The data also belong to a second study, concerning T cells of mothers and their children.

What was sequenced was blood. The receptors shown here come from a woman between 40 and 50 years old in good health.

The V and J genes are TRBV9 and TRBJ1-2; a possible D gene is TRBD1 (6 bases). The CDR3 loop spans 15 amino acids. V shed 0 bases and J shed 4 bases, with 13 bases lying between them. The germline gives CDR1 SGDLS, CDR2 YYNGEE. The CDR3 DNA reads as TGTGCCAGCAGCGTAGAGCAGGGAGGGGGCTATGGCTACACCTTC. This encodes CASSVEQGGGYGYTF.

Many counts were recorded for this clonotype. This sequence joins TRBV7-9 and TRBJ2-3; unclear D gene. The length of the CDR3 is 15 residues. From germline, CDR1 is SEHNR and CDR2 FQNEAQ (reference sequence). Trimming took off 1 base at V and 4 bases at J, with 12 bases between the two ends. DNA of the CDR3: TGTGCCAGCAGCTTAGTACCCGCGGTCGCAGATACGCAGTATTTT. Translating it yields CASSLVPAVADTQYF.

V usage is TRBV7-9 and J usage is TRBJ1-2; D is uncertain. V lost 1 base, J lost 3 bases, and 6 bases lay in between. Germline assignment: CDR1 SEHNR and CDR2 FQNEAQ (reference sequence). This CDR3 has 13 residues. CDR3 sequence: CASSLVEYYGYTF. For the CDR3, the DNA is TGTGCCAGCAGCTTAGTGGAGTACTATGGCTACACCTTC.

The J gene is TRBJ1-5, the V gene TRBV20-1; TRBD1 matches at 8 bases. The CDR3 has 15 residues. The V gene end was trimmed by 0 bases and the J gene end by 6 bases; junction bases not matched to a gene: 7. Germline CDR1 is DFQATT and CDR2 is SNEGSKA (reference sequence). The CDR3 protein is CSARDPEQGGQPQHF. CDR3 in DNA: TGCAGTGCTAGAGATCCCGAACAGGGGGGTCAGCCCCAGCATTTT.

This clonotype showed up just a few times. The rearrangement uses TRBV6-1 and TRBJ2-1; TRBD1 is a possible D gene (5 bases). Germline V CDR1 and CDR2: MNHNS, SASEGT. The CDR3 has 14 amino acids. The germline V and J ends were trimmed by 7 bases and 1 base, with 11 bases remaining between them. The CDR3 bases are TGTGCCAGCACCGACAGTTCTTCCTACAATGAGCAGTTCTTC. This codes for CASTDSSSYNEQFF.

For this clonotype: One end of the junction is discordant with germline, which a read error may explain. V usage is TRBV7-9 and J usage is TRBJ2-3, with D unresolved. Germline V gene sequence: CDR1 SEHNR, CDR2 FQNEAQ (reference sequence). CDR3 length: 11 residues. CDR3 sequence reads: CVSSRGDTQYF. For the CDR3, the DNA is TGTGTCAGCAGCCGTGGAGATACGCAGTATTTT.

The chain joins TRBV5-4 to TRBJ2-3, with D possibly TRBD2 on 5 matching bases. V was shortened by 4 bases and J by 6 bases, with 24 bases between the two germline ends. Germline loops: CDR1 SGHNT, CDR2 YYREEE (reference sequence). The length of the CDR3 is 17 residues. CDR3 nucleotide sequence: TGTGCCAGCAGCACCTCCGGGTGGTCGGGAAAAACGGATACGCAGTATTTT. Residues: CASSTSGWSGKTDTQYF.

This clonotype was recorded many times. V and J are TRBV5-1 and TRBJ2-1, with D possibly TRBD1 on 5 matching bases. Looked up from germline, CDR1 is SGHRS and CDR2 is YFSETQ. V gave up 1 base and J gave up 9 bases, with 8 bases separating them. The CDR3 extends over 12 amino acids. The CDR3 DNA is TGCGCCAGCAGCTTGCTCAGGGCTGAGCAGTTCTTC. Its translation is CASSLLRAEQFF.

Remarks on this clonotype: This sequence may be a read error, since a much larger clone differs from it by one base. The chain employs TRBV12-3 or TRBV12-4 and TRBJ1-4, with 7 bases lining up with TRBD1. The CDR3 extends over 14 amino acids. The CDR3 spells CARSYRQGGEKLFF. For the CDR3, the DNA is TGTGCCCGCAGCTACCGACAGGGTGGGGAAAAACTGTTTTTT.

This clonotype was observed a handful of times. This chain connects TRBV10-3 to TRBJ2-6; 7 nucleotides match TRBD2. The CDR3 runs to 19 residues. The V gene's germline CDR1 is ENHRY and CDR2 SYGVKD. The junction had 12 bases not matched to a gene; V was cut back by 3 bases and J by 1 base. Here the CDR3 DNA reads TGTGCCATCAGTGACCACTCCCTAGCGGTGGATTCTGGGGCCAACGTCCTGACTTTC. Translation: CAISDHSLAVDSGANVLTF.

This clonotype showed up just a few times. The chain links TRBV7-9 to TRBJ1-5, with TRBD1 as a possible D gene (6 bases). Trimming pared 2 bases from V and 1 base from J, leaving 18 bases between. This CDR3 has 18 residues. CDR1 and CDR2 from the germline V gene are SEHNR and FQNEAQ (reference sequence). The CDR3 sequence is CASSLMGGGRSSNQPQHF. CDR3 DNA: TGTGCCAGCAGCTTAATGGGCGGGGGGCGGTCAAGCAATCAGCCCCAGCATTTT. Full variable domain (outside the CDR3, taken from reference TRBV7-9 and TRBJ1-5): DTGVSQNPRHKITKRGQNVTFRCDPISEHNRLYWYRQTLGQGPEFLTYFQNEAQLEKSRLLSDRFSAERPKGSFSTLEIQRTEQGDSAMYLCASSLMGGGRSSNQPQHFGDGTRLSIL.

The chain joins TRBV15 to TRBJ1-2, with D unclear. Looked up from germline, CDR1 is LNHNV and CDR2 is YYDKDF (reference sequence). Trimming removed 1 base from V and 4 bases from J, with 10 bases in between. The CDR3 loop spans 14 amino acids. The DNA of the CDR3 is TGTGCCACCAGCAGAGCTCTAACTGGCTATGGCTACACCTTC. Translation: CATSRALTGYGYTF.

Note on this clonotype: Its ends do not fully match the called genes, so a read error is possible. The chain joins TRBV5-1 to TRBJ2-7, with TRBD1 matching 8 bases. Germline values: CDR1 SGHRS, CDR2 YFSETQ. The CDR3 runs to 13 residues. CDR3 nucleotide sequence: TGCGTCAGCGCTCAGACAGGGGCGTACGAGCAGTACTTC. It specifies CVSAQTGAYEQYF. Combining the CDR3 with reference TRBV5-1 and TRBJ2-7 gives the whole variable domain KAGVTQTPRYLIKTRGQQVTLSCSPISGHRSVSWYQQTPGQGLQFLFEYFSETQRNKGNFPGRFSGRQFSNSRSEMNVSTLELGDSALYLCVSAQTGAYEQYFGPGTRLTVT.

The chain combines TRBV3-1 with TRBJ2-7, with 7 bases aligning to TRBD1. CDR3 length: 15 amino acids. Per germline, CDR1 LGHDT and CDR2 YNNKEL (reference sequence). V shed 1 base and J 3 bases; nucleotides not matched to a gene: 6. This chain's CDR3 is CASSQGDRDDYEQYF. The CDR3 DNA sequence: TGTGCCAGCAGCCAAGGCGACAGGGACGACTACGAGCAGTACTTC.

This clonotype was detected many times. This chain connects TRBV5-4 to TRBJ1-2, with D possibly matching TRBD1 (6 bases). V was shortened by 1 base and J by 3 bases, with 7 bases between the two germline ends. Per the germline V gene, CDR1 is SGHNT and CDR2 is YYREEE (reference sequence). The CDR3 is made up of 13 amino acids. CDR3 sequence: CASSLRTDYGYTF. DNA of the CDR3: TGTGCCAGCAGCTTGCGGACAGACTATGGCTACACCTTC.

There are a few counts of this clonotype. The CDR3 DNA follows: TGCAGTGCTAGACAGGCGAACAATCAGCCCCAGCATTTT. Its translation: CSARQANNQPQHF. The V call is TRBV20-1, the J call TRBJ1-5; D remains ambiguous. CDR3 length equals 13 residues. V dropped 2 bases and J dropped 3 bases, with 8 bases sitting between them. The germline V gene has CDR1 DFQATT and CDR2 SNEGSKA (reference sequence).

The chain uses TRBV27 and TRBJ1-1; 9 bases map to TRBD1. Germline V gene lookup returns CDR1 MNHEY and CDR2 SMNVEV (reference sequence). The V and J ends lost 5 bases and 4 bases, in that order; junction bases with no gene match: 11. The CDR3 spans 16 residues. The CDR3 is CASSVGQGGSGTEAFF. CDR3 bases: TGTGCCAGCAGTGTGGGACAGGGCGGGTCGGGCACTGAAGCTTTCTTT.

This clonotype was observed a single time. A single base separates this from a much larger clone, so it may be a read error. The chain has TRBV7-2 and TRBJ2-4; no clear D. The CDR3 contains 14 residues. Germline CDR1 and CDR2: SGHTA and FQGNSA. This CDR3 reads CASSFGPAKNIQCF. The CDR3 DNA sequence: TGTGCCAGCAGCTTCGGACCAGCCAAAAACATTCAGTGCTTC. The full variable domain, rest sourced from reference TRBV7-2 and TRBJ2-4, is GAGVSQSPSNKVTEKGKDVELRCDPISGHTALYWYRQSLGQGLEFLIYFQGNSAPDKSGLPSDRFSAERTGGSVSTLTIQRTQQEDSAVYLCASSFGPAKNIQCFGAGTRLSVL.

CDR3 sequence reads: CASSLGDRGDNEQFF. The CDR3 DNA reads as TGCGCCAGCAGCTTGGGGGACAGGGGTGACAATGAGCAGTTCTTC. This chain links TRBV5-1 with TRBJ2-1; 10 bases are shared with TRBD1. CDR3 length equals 15 residues. The germline V gene has CDR1 SGHRS and CDR2 YFSETQ. The J segment lost 5 bases and the V segment lost 0 bases, leaving 2 bases of the junction unmatched.

This clonotype has more than one count but fewer than ten. The chain recombines TRBV7-2 with TRBJ2-1, with TRBD2 matching over 14 bases. CDR1 is SGHTA, CDR2 FQGNSA, per germline. The CDR3 is 14 amino acids. V was pared by 5 bases and J by 15 bases, with 9 bases of the junction left unmatched. The CDR3 is CASSVGLAGGSLFF. CDR3 bases: TGTGCCAGCAGCGTTGGACTAGCGGGGGGCTCCTTGTTCTTC.

The chain links TRBV6-1 to TRBJ1-1; D remains ambiguous. The CDR3 has 11 residues. CDR1 is MNHNS, CDR2 SASEGT, per germline. V lost 5 bases to trimming and J lost 4 bases, with 5 bases between them. CDR3 nucleotides: TGTGCCAGCAGTACCCCCACTGAAGCTTTCTTT. Translation: CASSTPTEAFF.